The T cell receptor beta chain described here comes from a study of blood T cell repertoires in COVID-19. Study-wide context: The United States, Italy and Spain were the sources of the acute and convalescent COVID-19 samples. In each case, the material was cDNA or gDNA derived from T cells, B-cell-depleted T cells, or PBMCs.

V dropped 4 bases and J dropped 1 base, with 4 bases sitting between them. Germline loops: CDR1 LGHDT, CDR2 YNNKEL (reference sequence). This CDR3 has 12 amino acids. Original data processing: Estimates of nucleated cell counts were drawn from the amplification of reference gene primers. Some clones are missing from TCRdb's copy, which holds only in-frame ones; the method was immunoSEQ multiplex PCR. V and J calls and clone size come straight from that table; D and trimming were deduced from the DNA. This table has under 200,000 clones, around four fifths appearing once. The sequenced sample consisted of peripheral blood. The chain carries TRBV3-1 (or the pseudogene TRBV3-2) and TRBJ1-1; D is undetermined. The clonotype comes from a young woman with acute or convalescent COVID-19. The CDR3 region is CASSRQNTEAFF. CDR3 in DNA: TGTGCCAGCAGCCGACAGAACACTGAAGCTTTCTTT.